This T cell receptor beta chain was retrieved from a study of T cells in Graves' hyperthyroidism and ophthalmopathy. When ophthalmopathy did not progress within 18 months, Graves' hyperthyroidism was considered stable. Those patients with uncontrolled infection, other autoimmune disease, pregnancy or lactation were excluded. Germline-derived CDR1 and CDR2 are LNHNV and YYDKDF (reference sequence). The CDR3 sequence is 14 residues long. V lost 3 bases and J lost 9; bases outside the gene matches: 4. Amplification of TCR beta CDR3 regions was performed using RNA transcripts as template. Carried out on the TCR CDR3, a first-round RT-PCR used the HTBI primer set. TCRdb independently ran MiXCR on the multiplex PCR reads; one entry per CDR3 protein. The data contain under 650,000 distinct CDR3 sequences, about 16% of them seen just once; the ten biggest clones take up around 4%.

This clonotype was obtained from a woman aged 25 to 45 with Graves' hyperthyroidism. The V gene is TRBV15, the J gene TRBJ1-6, with 8 bases lining up with TRBD1. The sequencing sample was made of blood. CDR3: CATSRTGVGSPLHF. In DNA, the CDR3 is TGTGCCACCAGCAGGACAGGGGTTGGTTCACCCCTCCACTTT.